This section outlines one T cell receptor beta chain sequence together with its context. This sample was included in a study of blood T cell repertoires in COVID-19. Study-wide context: Acute and convalescent COVID-19 samples came from the United States, Italy and Spain. The analysed material was cDNA or gDNA that came from T cells, B-cell-depleted T cells, or PBMCs.

As processed by the authors: Reference gene primer amplification yielded estimated nucleated cell counts. The data were produced by immunoSEQ multiplex PCR, yet TCRdb's version contains in-frame clones alone and is incomplete. For V, J and clone size, that table is used; D and trimming come from the DNA. This sample has 110,000 or so clones, with about 83% found just once. Trimming removed 5 bases from V and 4 bases from J; junction bases left unmatched: 4. This CDR3 has 15 amino acids. Germline CDR1 is SNHLY and CDR2 is FYNNEI. Sample: peripheral blood. The V gene is TRBV2, the J gene TRBJ2-1, with 11 bases aligning to TRBD1. The receptor's source is a man in his sixties or seventies with acute or convalescent COVID-19. CDR3 sequence (DNA): TGTGCCAGCAGTTCGGACAGGGGGCAGTACAATGAGCAGTTCTTC. As protein: CASSSDRGQYNEQFF. Based on the CDR3 plus reference TRBV2 and TRBJ2-1, the full variable domain is EPEVTQTPSHQVTQMGQEVILRCVPISNHLYFYWYRQILGQKVEFLVSFYNNEISEKSEIFDDQFSVERPDGSNFTLKIRSTKLEDSAMYFCASSSDRGQYNEQFFGPGTRLTVL.